Listed below are T cell receptor beta chains from one sample, sequenced in a study of T cell responses to AZD1222 COVID-19 vaccine. The table came from immunoSEQ multiplex PCR; TCRdb's copy has only in-frame clones and leaves some out. The data hold 100,000 to 120,000 clones, with about 94% observed a single time. The sample was peripheral blood, taken 28 days after the second AZD1222 dose. These receptors all come from an adult who received the AZD1222 COVID-19 vaccine. CDR3s include the opening cysteine and the closing phenylalanine or tryptophan. Each record gives: V gene, clone size, CDR3 protein. A row's size may be missing; if present it is once, few, many or a size class.

>TRBV27|NA
CASSLGTGYNQPQHF
>TRBV3-1/TRBV3-2|NA
CASSQDWTMAYGYTF
>TRBV10-3|NA
CAISESTGLAGADEQFF
>TRBV29-1|NA
CSVFRTGGSTDTQYF
>TRBV25-1|NA
CASSESGFMEQPQHF
>TRBV5-1|NA
CASSLGTGRNTIYF
>TRBV10-2|NA
CASARPGQGNTEAFF
>TRBV18|NA
CASSPPRDSTPHEQYF
>TRBV9|NA
CASSVAFAGGLWNEQFF
>TRBV27|NA
CASRGLAEHRELFF
>TRBV7-9|NA
CASSWGYGQAANTGELFF
>TRBV4-1|NA
CASSQGGTSQETQYF
>TRBV27|NA
CASTSGGGKPFGYTF
>TRBV7-7|NA
CASSQGLAGVTDTQYF
>TRBV6-5|NA
CASSRERDGYEQYF
>TRBV5-1|NA
CASSPDRGTYNSPLHF
>TRBV5-1|NA
CASSLEGPGLSYTF
>TRBV21-1|NA
CASRKRGGRESYGYTF
>TRBV11-2|NA
CASSLISGTYEQYF
>TRBV13|NA
CATQGGRLEAFF
>TRBV11-2|NA
CASSLGEGAGELFF
>TRBV5-8|NA
CASSLLQEIYGYTF
>TRBV20-1|NA
CSASGGQGTQPQHF
>TRBV5-1|NA
CASSLNGGDDGYTF
>TRBV29-1|NA
CSVRRSGSYNEQFF
>TRBV2|NA
CASNLQGSDYGYTF
>TRBV27|NA
CASSLLAGGVSNEQFF
>TRBV7-9|NA
CASSLPTTPGYEQFF
>TRBV6-4|NA
CASREQGADTEAFF
>TRBV19|NA
CASPTLFSYNEQFF
>TRBV5-6|NA
CASSSPDSGERGEQYF
>TRBV6-4|NA
CASSESGSPKGYTF
>TRBV18|NA
CASSPVGVSYEQYF
>TRBV4-1|NA
CASSQATGQGVDQPQHF
>TRBV7-9|once
CASSPTGDGIQYF
>TRBV10-2|once
CASRGGGGYTF
>TRBV28|NA
CASSRTFAGRDTQYF
>TRBV10-1|NA
CASSVGDRANIQYF
>TRBV7-6|NA
CASSSYSGSYSEQYF
>TRBV18|NA
CASSPREGARRVTEAFF
>TRBV27|NA
CASSLQGGAGNTIYF
>TRBV30|NA
CAWSGSGNTIYF
>TRBV5-1|NA
CASSLATGAGEKLFF
>TRBV27|NA
CASSRSLGARGDGYTF
>TRBV5-1|NA
CASSISDKLTGALYEQYF
>TRBV5-4|NA
CASSLQGWNTEAFF
>TRBV6-1|NA
CASSAQTSGKAYEQYF
>TRBV19|once
CASTTLRDGPWSGANVLTF
>TRBV11-2|NA
CASSLSGGVRNTEAFF
>TRBV6-5|few
CASSYRRGGFYEQYF
>TRBV19|NA
CASSIASGPYEQYF
>TRBV11-2|once
CASSQNSPAYNEQFF
>TRBV7-9|NA
CASSSPGPYYGYTF
>TRBV6-5|few
CASSSQGDLEKLFF
>TRBV14|NA
CASSLLVSTDTQYF
>TRBV12-3/TRBV12-4|NA
CASSTNEKLFF
>TRBV5-1|NA
CASSQDRGETQYF
>TRBV5-4|NA
CASSQNTGELFF
>TRBV5-1|NA
CASSAKRSYNEQFF